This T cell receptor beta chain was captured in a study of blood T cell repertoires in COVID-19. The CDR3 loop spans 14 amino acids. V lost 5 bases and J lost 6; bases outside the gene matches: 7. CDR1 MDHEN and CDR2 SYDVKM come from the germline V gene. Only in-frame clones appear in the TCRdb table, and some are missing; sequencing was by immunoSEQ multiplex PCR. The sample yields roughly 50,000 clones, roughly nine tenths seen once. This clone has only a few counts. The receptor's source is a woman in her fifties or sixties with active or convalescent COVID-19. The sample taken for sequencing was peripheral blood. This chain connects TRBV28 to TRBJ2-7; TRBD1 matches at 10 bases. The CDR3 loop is CASSTGTGVGEQYF. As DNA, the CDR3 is TGTGCCAGCAGTACCGGGACAGGGGTTGGCGAGCAGTACTTC. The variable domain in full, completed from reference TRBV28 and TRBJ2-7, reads DVKVTQSSRYLVKRTGEKVFLECVQDMDHENMFWYRQDPGLGLRLIYFSYDVKMKEKGDIPEGYSVSREKKERFSLILESASTNQTSMYLCASSTGTGVGEQYFGPGTRLTVT.